A single sample is the source of the 25 T cell receptor beta chains below, sequenced in a study of cytomegalovirus exposure and HLA in healthy donors (dated by TCRdb to between 2016 and 2019). The library was obtained by the immunoSEQ multiplex PCR assay. For the multiplex PCR, a mixture combining 60 forward primers for TCR Vbeta segments and 13 reverse primers for TCR Jbeta segments was used. The clones in this table, taken by TCRdb from immuneACCESS, are in-frame only. Not every clone is retained; where verified, under half of the shortfall comes from an unresolved V gene, and the cause of the rest is unknown. In this sample the table shows roughly 140,000 clones, roughly 80% of which occur a single time. The ten largest clonotypes hold 6.5% to 7% of the sample. Sequencing input: PBMCs. The receptors come from a woman between 35 and 50 years old in good health and CMV-seropositive.

This chain connects TRBV7-9 to TRBJ2-3; D remains unclear. V lost 7 bases, J lost 2 bases, and 13 bases lay in between. There are 14 residues in the CDR3. From germline, CDR1 is SEHNR and CDR2 FQNEAQ (reference sequence). CDR3 DNA sequence: TGTGCCAGCACCACTCCCCACTACACAGATACGCAGTATTTT. Protein: CASTTPHYTDTQYF.

V is TRBV6-1 and J is TRBJ2-2; D unclear. Germline lookup yields CDR1 MNHNS and CDR2 SASEGT. The CDR3 is 14 residues long. V dropped 6 bases and J dropped 2 bases, with 10 bases sitting between them. CDR3 loop: CASREIINTGELFF. In DNA, the CDR3 is TGTGCCAGCAGGGAAATAATTAACACCGGGGAGCTGTTTTTT.

This clone was observed a single time. This chain uses TRBV18 with TRBJ2-3, with 9 bases aligning to TRBD2. V lost 2 bases, J lost 2 bases, and 5 bases stayed unmatched. This CDR3 has 16 residues. Germline CDR1 and CDR2: KGHSH and LQKENI. The CDR3 DNA is TGTGCCAGCTCACCATCAGCGGGGGGCTACACAGATACGCAGTATTTT. Translation: CASSPSAGGYTDTQYF.

The chain combines TRBV21-1 with TRBJ1-5; TRBD1, the table's D call, lacks a check against the DNA. TRBV21-1 is designated a pseudogene. This CDR3 has 14 residues. The CDR3 DNA follows: TGTGCGACAAGCAGAAGGGGATGTAATCAGCCCCAGCATTTT. It codes for CATSRRGCNQPQHF.

The chain recombines TRBV5-1 with TRBJ2-3; 7 bases fit TRBD1. The CDR3 loop spans 15 amino acids. Germline assignment: CDR1 SGHRS and CDR2 YFSETQ. V gave up 4 bases and J gave up 0 bases; unmatched junction bases: 5. CDR3 region: CASSVGTASTDTQYF. CDR3 DNA: TGCGCCAGCAGCGTTGGGACAGCTAGCACAGATACGCAGTATTTT.

The J gene is TRBJ1-2, the V gene TRBV5-1, with D unclear. The V end lost 2 bases, the J end lost 8 bases, and 19 bases lay between the germline ends. The CDR3 covers 15 residues. The germline V gene has CDR1 SGHRS and CDR2 YFSETQ. The CDR3, as DNA: TGCGCCAGCAGCTTAGTGAGCACCTCAGAGGGAGGCTACACCTTC. Its translation: CASSLVSTSEGGYTF.

The rearrangement joins TRBV6-1 to TRBJ1-5; D unresolved. Germline V gene data show CDR1 as MNHNS and CDR2 as SASEGT. This CDR3 comprises 16 residues. Trimming left V 4 bases short and J 2 bases short, with 15 bases between. CDR3 DNA sequence: TGTGCCAGCAGTGGACCCAGGTTAGGTGGCAATCAGCCCCAGCATTTT. Translation: CASSGPRLGGNQPQHF.

The chain employs TRBV19 and TRBJ1-2; 9 bases fit TRBD1. Germline V lookup: CDR1 LNHDA, CDR2 SQIVND (reference sequence). With 4 bases clipped from V and 7 bases from J, the junction kept 4 bases outside the gene matches. The CDR3 loop spans 13 amino acids. CDR3 loop: CASSTGQGVGYTF. The CDR3 bases are TGTGCCAGTAGTACGGGACAGGGAGTTGGCTACACCTTC.

The chain joins TRBV6-5 to TRBJ1-2; TRBD1 agrees at 9 bases. Trimming removed 5 bases from V and 4 bases from J; junction bases left unmatched: 8. This CDR3 spans 15 amino acids. CDR1 and CDR2 from the germline V gene are MNHEY and SVGAGI. CDR3 sequence: CASSRGQGTLYGYTF. The CDR3 DNA sequence: TGTGCCAGCAGTCGTGGACAGGGGACCCTCTATGGCTACACCTTC.

On this clone: At one of its ends the junction is not consistent with the germline gene, which may arise from a read error. This chain uses TRBV5-1 with TRBJ1-1; 9 bases match TRBD1. Germline values: CDR1 SGHRS, CDR2 YFSETQ. This CDR3 is 14 amino acids long. The CDR3 protein is CASSDRTGETEASF. The CDR3 DNA follows: TGCGCCAGCAGCGACCGGACAGGGGAGACTGAAGCTTCCTTT. Combining the CDR3 with reference TRBV5-1 and TRBJ1-1 gives the whole variable domain KAGVTQTPRYLIKTRGQQVTLSCSPISGHRSVSWYQQTPGQGLQFLFEYFSETQRNKGNFPGRFSGRQFSNSRSEMNVSTLELGDSALYLCASSDRTGETEASFGQGTRLTVV.

The CDR3 DNA sequence: TGTGCCAGCAGCGGTTACAGGGGGGGAGAGACCCAGTACTTC. It yields the protein CASSGYRGGETQYF. The V call is TRBV25-1, the J call TRBJ2-5, with a tentative D call TRBD1 (8 bases). The CDR3 has 14 amino acids. The V gene's germline CDR1 is MGHDK and CDR2 SYGVNS. Trimming stripped 6 bases from V and 4 bases from J, with 15 bases between.

As DNA, the CDR3 is TGCGCCAGCAGCCCCGGGGGAGCGGGCTCCTACGAGCAGTACTTC. Its protein product is CASSPGGAGSYEQYF. This rearrangement joins TRBV5-1 to TRBJ2-7, with TRBD2 as a possible D gene (6 bases). This CDR3 comprises 15 residues. The V end lost 4 bases, the J end lost 0 bases, and 14 bases lay between the germline ends. Germline CDR1 and CDR2: SGHRS and YFSETQ.

V gene TRBV4-1 combines with J gene TRBJ2-1, with TRBD1 matching over 9 bases. V lost 1 base, J lost 5 bases, and 9 bases stayed unmatched. Germline V gene sequence: CDR1 MGHRA, CDR2 YSYEKL. The CDR3 is 17 amino acids. Here the CDR3 reads CASSQALRGQGNNEQFF. Here the CDR3 DNA reads TGCGCCAGCAGCCAAGCCCTCCGGGGACAGGGCAACAATGAGCAGTTCTTC.

This clone was picked up a small number of times. CDR3 coding DNA: TGCGCCAGCAGCCCGGGTCCTGGAAACACCATATATTTT. It yields the protein CASSPGPGNTIYF. The J gene is TRBJ1-3, the V gene TRBV5-1; D call uncertain. Per germline, CDR1 SGHRS and CDR2 YFSETQ. The CDR3 covers 13 residues. V was shortened by 4 bases and J by 2 bases, with 7 bases between the two germline ends.

CDR3 in DNA: TGTGCCAGCAGTGTAGGGACAGGCCCCTACGAGCAGTACTTC. Encoded protein: CASSVGTGPYEQYF. This chain connects TRBV6-1 to TRBJ2-7, with 8 bases fitting TRBD1. This CDR3 has 14 amino acids. V lost 4 bases, J lost 2 bases, and 4 bases stayed unmatched. CDR1 MNHNS and CDR2 SASEGT come from the germline V gene.

In the case of this clone: The junction shows a germline mismatch at one end, possibly a read error. This chain joins TRBV7-6 and TRBJ2-1, with D possibly matching TRBD1 (5 bases). The CDR3 length is 14 residues. CDR1 and CDR2 from the germline V gene are SGHVS and FNYEAQ. The CDR3 protein is CASSYLRGGAEQLF. Written as DNA, the CDR3 is TGTGCCAGCAGCTACCTAAGGGGTGGCGCTGAGCAGCTCTTC.

This clone has just one count. The CDR3 loop reads CASGHNEQFF. In nucleotides, the CDR3 is TGTGCCAGCGGCCATAATGAGCAGTTCTTC. This rearrangement joins TRBV6-5 to TRBJ2-1; no clear D gene. CDR3 size: 10 residues. Trimming pared 8 bases from V and 7 bases from J, leaving 6 bases between. Germline values: CDR1 MNHEY, CDR2 SVGAGI.

This clone was picked up a small number of times. The chain links TRBV4-1 to TRBJ2-7, with a possible D match to TRBD2 (6 bases). The germline V and J ends were trimmed by 0 bases and 2 bases, with 11 bases remaining between them. CDR3 length equals 15 residues. Germline-derived CDR1 and CDR2 are MGHRA and YSYEKL. DNA for the CDR3: TGCGCCAGCAGCCAAGACGGGGGTGGAGCCTACGAGCAGTACTTC. It is translated as CASSQDGGGAYEQYF.

The genes are TRBV6-5 and TRBJ1-2; D possibly corresponds to TRBD1 (6 bases). The germline V and J ends were trimmed by 6 bases and 5 bases, with 19 bases remaining between them. The CDR3 has 15 residues. Germline values: CDR1 MNHEY, CDR2 SVGAGI. CDR3 protein: CASSPLSAGDYGYTF. In DNA form, the CDR3 reads TGTGCCAGCAGCCCCCTCTCTGCAGGGGATTATGGCTACACCTTC.

This sequence joins TRBV5-4 and TRBJ2-1; D ambiguous. The CDR3 sequence is 16 residues long. Germline V gene sequence: CDR1 SGHNT, CDR2 YYREEE (reference sequence). With 4 bases removed from V and 0 bases from J, the gap between germline ends came to 14 bases. CDR3 region: CASSPSRPSSYNEQFF. The CDR3 DNA sequence: TGTGCCAGCAGCCCATCGAGGCCGAGCTCCTACAATGAGCAGTTCTTC.

This rearrangement joins TRBV9 to TRBJ2-5, with 9 bases that match TRBD2. There are 15 residues in the CDR3. Germline-derived CDR1 and CDR2 are SGDLS and YYNGEE. The V segment lost 0 bases and the J segment 5 bases; nucleotides outside the gene matches: 5. CDR3 bases: TGTGCCAGCAGCGTAGGCGGGGGGGCGTGGGAGACCCAGTACTTC. It encodes CASSVGGGAWETQYF.

In its sample, this clone was seen once. Distinct nucleotide sequences in the sample also encode this CDR3. The chain carries TRBV5-1 and TRBJ1-5; the match to TRBD1 covers 9 bases. V shed 4 bases and J 2 bases; nucleotides not matched to a gene: 4. The germline V gene encodes CDR1 SGHRS and CDR2 YFSETQ. This CDR3 spans 15 amino acids. CDR3 nucleotides: TGCGCCAGCAGCCTGGGACAGGGTGGCAATCAGCCCCAGCATTTT. It yields the protein CASSLGQGGNQPQHF. The full variable domain, with the rest looked up from reference TRBV5-1 and TRBJ1-5, is KAGVTQTPRYLIKTRGQQVTLSCSPISGHRSVSWYQQTPGQGLQFLFEYFSETQRNKGNFPGRFSGRQFSNSRSEMNVSTLELGDSALYLCASSLGQGGNQPQHFGDGTRLSIL.

V usage is TRBV27 and J usage is TRBJ2-3; 10 bases match TRBD1. After removal of 0 bases from V and 1 base from J, the junction contained 4 bases not matched to a gene. CDR1 and CDR2 from the germline V gene are MNHEY and SMNVEV (reference sequence). This CDR3 region has 17 residues. The CDR3 protein is CASSLSTGGAGTDTQYF. The DNA for the CDR3 is TGTGCCAGCAGTTTATCGACAGGGGGCGCCGGCACAGATACGCAGTATTTT.

The DNA of the CDR3 is TGCGCCAGCAGCTACCTAGCGGGGGGGCGGAGCAATGAGCAGTTCTTC. Amino acid sequence: CASSYLAGGRSNEQFF. The chain combines TRBV5-1 with TRBJ2-1; 12 bases match TRBD2. Germline V gene lookup returns CDR1 SGHRS and CDR2 YFSETQ. The CDR3 totals 16 residues. Losses at the gene ends were 3 bases for V and 6 bases for J; bases not matched to a gene: 7.

The rearrangement joins TRBV7-9 to TRBJ1-4, with 12 positions matching TRBD1. This CDR3 comprises 19 residues. Germline V lookup: CDR1 SEHNR, CDR2 FQNEAQ (reference sequence). The J segment lost 0 bases and the V segment lost 3 bases, leaving 8 bases of the junction unmatched. The CDR3 DNA is TGTGCCAGCAGCTTTTTCGGGACAGGGGGCTTTTCAACTAATGAAAAACTGTTTTTT. Amino acid sequence: CASSFFGTGGFSTNEKLFF.